This T cell receptor beta chain was retrieved from a study of blood T cells in healthy people across ages. Whole-study findings and limits: Any changes in expanded clonotypes were possibly confounded, as donor CMV status remained unknown.

Primed by a sample-barcoded 5' primer and a J-beta primer mix, a second PCR proceeded for roughly 6 to 12 cycles. TCRdb reanalysed the 5' RACE reads using MiXCR and keeps one entry per CDR3 protein. The sample carries 720,000 or so distinct CDR3 sequences, around 43% recorded once. Germline V gene sequence: CDR1 SEHNR, CDR2 FQNEAQ (reference sequence). CDR3 length: 17 residues. V lost 3 bases and J lost 4; bases outside the gene matches: 7. This clonotype was seen more than once but under ten times. Its antigen is undetermined. Peripheral blood samples of 9 to 10 milliliters were drawn from each donor.

The chain has TRBV7-9 and TRBJ2-5; 14 bases align to TRBD2. This TCR derives from an elderly man in good health. The sequenced sample consisted of blood. This CDR3 is CASSFAGTSGGGETQYF. The DNA for the CDR3 is TGTGCCAGCAGCTTCGCCGGGACTAGCGGGGGAGGAGAGACCCAGTACTTC.